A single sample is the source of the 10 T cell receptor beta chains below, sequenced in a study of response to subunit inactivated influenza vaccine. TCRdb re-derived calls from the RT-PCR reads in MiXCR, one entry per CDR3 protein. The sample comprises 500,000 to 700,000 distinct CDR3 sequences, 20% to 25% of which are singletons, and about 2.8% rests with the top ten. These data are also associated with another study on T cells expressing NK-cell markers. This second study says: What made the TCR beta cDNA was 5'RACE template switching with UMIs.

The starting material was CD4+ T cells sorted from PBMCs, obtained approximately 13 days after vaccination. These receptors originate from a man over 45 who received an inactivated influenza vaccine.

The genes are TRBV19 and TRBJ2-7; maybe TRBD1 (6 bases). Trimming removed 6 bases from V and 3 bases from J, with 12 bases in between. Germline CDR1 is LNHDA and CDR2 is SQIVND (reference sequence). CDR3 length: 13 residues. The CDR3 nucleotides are TGTGCCAGTAGCGTTGGACAGAACTACGAGCAGTACTTC. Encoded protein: CASSVGQNYEQYF.

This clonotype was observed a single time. CDR3 loop: CASSQDVRGTLPYEQYF. In DNA form, the CDR3 reads TGCGCCAGCAGCCAAGATGTAAGGGGGACCCTCCCCTACGAGCAGTACTTC. The chain joins TRBV4-3 to TRBJ2-7; D is perhaps TRBD1 (6 bases). CDR1 is LGHNA and CDR2 is YSLEER in the germline V gene. The ends were cut back, 0 bases at V and 2 bases at J, with 17 bases in the middle. The CDR3 is made up of 17 amino acids.

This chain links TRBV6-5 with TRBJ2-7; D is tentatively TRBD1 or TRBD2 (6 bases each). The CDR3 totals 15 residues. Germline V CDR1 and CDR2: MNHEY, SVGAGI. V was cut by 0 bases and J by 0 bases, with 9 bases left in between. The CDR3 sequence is CASSYSWGASYEQYF. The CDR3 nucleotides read TGTGCCAGCAGTTACTCGTGGGGGGCCTCCTACGAGCAGTACTTC.

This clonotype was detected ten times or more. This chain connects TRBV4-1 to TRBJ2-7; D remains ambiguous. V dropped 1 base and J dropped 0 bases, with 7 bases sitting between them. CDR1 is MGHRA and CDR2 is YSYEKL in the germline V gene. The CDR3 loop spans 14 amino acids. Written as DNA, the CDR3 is TGCGCCAGCAGCCAAGGGCCAGACTCCTACGAGCAGTACTTC. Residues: CASSQGPDSYEQYF.

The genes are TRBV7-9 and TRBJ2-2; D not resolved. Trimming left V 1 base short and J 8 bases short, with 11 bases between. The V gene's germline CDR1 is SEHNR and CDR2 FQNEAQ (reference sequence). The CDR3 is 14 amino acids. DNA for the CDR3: TGTGCCAGCAGCTTAGGGCACCCCCCGGGGGAGCTGTTTTTT. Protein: CASSLGHPPGELFF.

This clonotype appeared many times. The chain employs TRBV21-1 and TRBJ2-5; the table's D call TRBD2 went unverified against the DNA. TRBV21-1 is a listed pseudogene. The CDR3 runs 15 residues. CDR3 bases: TGTGCCAGCAGCAAGGCGACAGACCCGGGGGAGACCCAGTACTTC. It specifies CASSKATDPGETQYF.

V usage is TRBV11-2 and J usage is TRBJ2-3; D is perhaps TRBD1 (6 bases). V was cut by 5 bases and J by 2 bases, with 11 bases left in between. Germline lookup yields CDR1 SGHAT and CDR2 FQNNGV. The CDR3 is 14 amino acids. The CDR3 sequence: CASSPRDTTDTQYF. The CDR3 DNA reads TGTGCCAGCAGCCCTCGGGACACCACAGATACGCAGTATTTT.

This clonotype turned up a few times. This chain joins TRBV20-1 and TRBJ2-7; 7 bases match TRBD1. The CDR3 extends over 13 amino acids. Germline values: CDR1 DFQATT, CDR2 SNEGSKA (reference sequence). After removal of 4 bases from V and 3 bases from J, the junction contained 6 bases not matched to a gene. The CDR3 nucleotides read TGCAGTGCTATCCGGGACAGCGGCTACGAGCAGTACTTC. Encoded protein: CSAIRDSGYEQYF.

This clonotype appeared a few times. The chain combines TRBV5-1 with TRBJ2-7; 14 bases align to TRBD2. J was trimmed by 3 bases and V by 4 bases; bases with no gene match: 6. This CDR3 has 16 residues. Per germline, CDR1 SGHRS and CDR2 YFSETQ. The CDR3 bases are TGCGCCAGCAGCCCGCTAGGGACTAGCGGGAGCTACGAGCAGTACTTC. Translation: CASSPLGTSGSYEQYF.

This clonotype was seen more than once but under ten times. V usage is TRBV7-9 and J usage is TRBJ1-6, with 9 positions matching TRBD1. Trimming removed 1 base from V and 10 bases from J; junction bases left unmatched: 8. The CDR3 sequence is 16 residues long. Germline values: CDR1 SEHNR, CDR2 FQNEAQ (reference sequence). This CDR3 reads CASSLDGQGPRSPLHF. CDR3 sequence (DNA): TGTGCCAGCAGCTTAGATGGACAGGGGCCAAGGTCACCCCTCCACTTT.